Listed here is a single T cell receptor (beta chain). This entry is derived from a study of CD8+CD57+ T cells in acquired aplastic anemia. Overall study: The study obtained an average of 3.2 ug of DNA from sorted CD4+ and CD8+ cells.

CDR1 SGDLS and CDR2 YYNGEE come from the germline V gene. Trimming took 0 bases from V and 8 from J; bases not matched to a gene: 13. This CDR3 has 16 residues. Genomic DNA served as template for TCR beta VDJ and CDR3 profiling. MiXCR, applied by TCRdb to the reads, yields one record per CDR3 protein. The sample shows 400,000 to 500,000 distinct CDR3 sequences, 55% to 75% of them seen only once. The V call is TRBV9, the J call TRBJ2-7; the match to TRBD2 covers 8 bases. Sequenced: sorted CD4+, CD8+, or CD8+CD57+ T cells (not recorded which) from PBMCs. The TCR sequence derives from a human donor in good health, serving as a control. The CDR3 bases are TGTGCCAGCAGCGTAGATGCGGGGGGCACGGCCACGCAGCAGTACTTC. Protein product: CASSVDAGGTATQQYF.